The entry that follows covers one TCR beta chain sequence. Its specificity is not known. The sequence runs out 3 residues before the end of the CDR3; the remainder is reconstructed from the germline J gene. These data are taken from a study of T cells in women clearing cervical HPV infection. Study details: Case blood drawn at lesion detection; control blood after infection cleared.

The assay was immunoSEQ multiplex PCR, and TCRdb's table has in-frame clones only and misses some. This sample's table reports approximately 30,000 clones. Study-level findings and limits: Each sample's T-cell count was unknown, possibly confounding richness. Controls had more TRBV6-7 (about 0.16%) than cases (about 0.11%).

This CDR3 region has 15 residues. Germline V gene data show CDR1 as SGHRS and CDR2 as YFSETQ. The V gene lost 0 bases and the J gene lost 0 bases, with 8 bases spanning the gap. This clonotype was sampled from a woman aged 18 to 75 with a cervical HPV16 infection that either progressed to CIN3+ or cleared (not recorded which). Sequenced input: blood buffy coat. The V and J genes are TRBV5-1 and TRBJ2-3; D might be TRBD2 (5 bases). CDR3: CASSLAAASTDTQYF. CDR3 bases read: TGCGCCAGCAGCTTGGCAGCGGCTAGCACAGATACG. Complete variable domain (other parts from reference TRBV5-1 and TRBJ2-3): KAGVTQTPRYLIKTRGQQVTLSCSPISGHRSVSWYQQTPGQGLQFLFEYFSETQRNKGNFPGRFSGRQFSNSRSEMNVSTLELGDSALYLCASSLAAASTDTQYFGPGTRLTVL.